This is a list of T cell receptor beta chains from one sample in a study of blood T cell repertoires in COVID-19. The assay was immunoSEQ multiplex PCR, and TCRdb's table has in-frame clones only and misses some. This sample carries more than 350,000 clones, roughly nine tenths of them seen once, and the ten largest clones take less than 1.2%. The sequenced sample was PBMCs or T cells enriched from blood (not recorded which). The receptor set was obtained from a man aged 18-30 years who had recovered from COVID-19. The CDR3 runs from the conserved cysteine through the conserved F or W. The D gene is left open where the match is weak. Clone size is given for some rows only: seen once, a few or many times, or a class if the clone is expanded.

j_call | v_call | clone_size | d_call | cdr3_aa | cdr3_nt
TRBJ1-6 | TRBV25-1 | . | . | CASSESGSVENSPLHF | TGTGCCAGCAGTGAGTCTGGTTCGGTTGAGAATTCACCCCTCCACTTT
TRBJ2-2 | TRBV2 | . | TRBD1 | CASRPNRGSGELFF | TGTGCCAGCAGACCGAACAGGGGGTCCGGGGAGCTGTTTTTT
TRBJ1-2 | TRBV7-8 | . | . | CASSPSTELVYGYTF | TGTGCCAGCAGCCCGTCGACAGAACTCGTCTATGGCTACACCTTC
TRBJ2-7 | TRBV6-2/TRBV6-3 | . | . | CASSNGIYEQYF | TGTGCCAGCAGTAACGGGATCTACGAGCAGTACTTC
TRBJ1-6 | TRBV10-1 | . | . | CASSENSSNSPLHF | TGCGCCAGCAGTGAGAACAGTTCGAATTCACCCCTCCACTTT
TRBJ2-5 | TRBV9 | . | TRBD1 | CASSVTGGNRETQYF | TGTGCCAGCAGCGTAACAGGGGGCAATAGGGAGACCCAGTACTTC
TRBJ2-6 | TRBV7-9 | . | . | CASSSSGANVLTF | TGTGCCAGCAGCTCATCTGGGGCCAACGTCCTGACTTTC
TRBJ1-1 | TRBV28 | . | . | CASSLEQLNTEAFF | TGTGCCAGCAGTTTAGAACAACTGAACACTGAAGCTTTCTTT
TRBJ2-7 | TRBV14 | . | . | CASSQFVGSSYEQYF | TGTGCCAGCAGCCAATTTGTTGGTAGCTCCTACGAGCAGTACTTC
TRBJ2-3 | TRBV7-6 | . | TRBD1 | CASSLEGAMGTDTQYF | TGTGCCAGCAGCTTAGAGGGGGCTATGGGCACAGATACGCAGTATTTT
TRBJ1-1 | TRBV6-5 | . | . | CASREGNTEAFF | TGTGCCAGCAGGGAGGGGAACACTGAAGCTTTCTTT
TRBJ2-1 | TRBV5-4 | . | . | CASSQPDRPYNEQFF | TGTGCCAGCAGCCAACCCGACAGACCCTACAATGAGCAGTTCTTC
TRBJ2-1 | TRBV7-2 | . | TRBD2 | CASSLVGTSGLNEQFF | TGTGCCAGCAGCTTAGTCGGGACTAGCGGCCTGAATGAGCAGTTCTTC
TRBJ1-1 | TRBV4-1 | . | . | CASRNRAVDTEAFF | TGCGCCAGCAGAAACAGGGCGGTGGACACTGAAGCTTTCTTT
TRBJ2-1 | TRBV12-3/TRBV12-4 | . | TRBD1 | CASRRTGGNEQFF | TGTGCCAGCAGGAGGACAGGGGGCAATGAGCAGTTCTTC
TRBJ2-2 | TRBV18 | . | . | CASSPSPLLNTGELFF | TGTGCCAGCTCACCGTCCCCATTACTCAACACCGGGGAGCTGTTTTTT
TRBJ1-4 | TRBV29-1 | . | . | CSVEDGAEKLFF | TGCAGCGTTGAGGATGGGGCGGAAAAACTGTTTTTT
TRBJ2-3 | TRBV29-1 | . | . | CSVESWRGSSTDTQYF | TGCAGCGTTGAATCGTGGAGAGGGAGTAGCACAGATACGCAGTATTTT
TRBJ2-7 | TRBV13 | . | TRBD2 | CASSPGLAGGPSYEQYF | TGTGCCAGCAGCCCCGGACTAGCGGGAGGTCCCTCCTACGAGCAGTACTTC
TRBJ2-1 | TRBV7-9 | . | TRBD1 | CASSLGVPLQGGEQFF | TGTGCCAGCAGCTTAGGGGTTCCACTACAGGGGGGCGAGCAGTTCTTC
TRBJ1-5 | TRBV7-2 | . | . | CASSLRAGNSNQPQHF | TGTGCCAGCAGCTTAAGGGCAGGGAATAGCAATCAGCCCCAGCATTTT
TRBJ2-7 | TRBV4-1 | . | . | CASSPQAGTYEQYF | TGCGCCAGCAGCCCTCAGGCAGGAACCTACGAGCAGTACTTC
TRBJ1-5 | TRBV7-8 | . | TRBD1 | CASSSQDRVSNQPQHF | TGTGCCAGCAGCTCCCAAGACAGGGTTAGCAATCAGCCCCAGCATTTT
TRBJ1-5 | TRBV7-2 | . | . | CASSFSLGPFSNQPQHF | TGTGCCAGCAGCTTTAGCCTTGGCCCCTTTAGCAATCAGCCCCAGCATTTT
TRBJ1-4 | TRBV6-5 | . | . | CASRPGTTNEKLFF | TGTGCCAGCAGGCCCGGGACAACTAATGAAAAACTGTTTTTT
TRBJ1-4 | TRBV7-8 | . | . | CASSYQGFEKLFF | TGTGCCAGCAGCTATCAGGGTTTTGAAAAACTGTTTTTT
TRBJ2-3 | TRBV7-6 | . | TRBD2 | CASSLSLSSGGITDTQYF | TGTGCCAGCAGCTTATCCCTCAGTAGCGGGGGAATCACAGATACGCAGTATTTT
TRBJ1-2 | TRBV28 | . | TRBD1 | CASSFVKGAAGYTF | TGTGCCAGCAGTTTTGTCAAGGGGGCGGCTGGCTACACCTTC
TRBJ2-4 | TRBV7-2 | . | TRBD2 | CASSFGISGRAHIQYF | TGTGCCAGCAGCTTTGGCATTAGCGGGAGGGCCCACATTCAGTACTTC
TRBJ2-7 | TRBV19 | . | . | CASSMDISYEQYF | TGTGCCAGTAGTATGGACATCTCCTACGAGCAGTACTTC
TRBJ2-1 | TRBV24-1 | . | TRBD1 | CATSEPRDSSNEQFF | TGTGCCACCAGTGAGCCCCGGGACAGTTCGAATGAGCAGTTCTTC
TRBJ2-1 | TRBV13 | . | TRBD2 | CASSLLAGSLHEQFF | TGTGCCAGCAGCCTACTAGCGGGGTCCCTCCATGAGCAGTTCTTC
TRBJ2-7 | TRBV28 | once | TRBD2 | CASRQAGTSGSYEQYF | TGTGCCAGCAGACAAGCCGGGACTAGCGGCTCCTACGAGCAGTACTTC
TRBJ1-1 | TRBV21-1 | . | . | CASSTDKCTEAFF | TGTGCCAGCAGCACCGACAAATGCACTGAAGCTTTCTTT
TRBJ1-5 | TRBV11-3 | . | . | CASPGIPFSYSNQPQHF | TGTGCCAGCCCCGGGATCCCATTTTCGTATAGCAATCAGCCCCAGCATTTT
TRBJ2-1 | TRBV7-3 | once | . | CASSPGDYTYNEQFF | TGTGCCAGCAGCCCAGGGGACTATACCTACAATGAGCAGTTCTTC
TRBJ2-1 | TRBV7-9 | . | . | CASSLLLGVMGRGNNEQFF | TGTGCCAGCAGCTTACTTTTAGGGGTAATGGGGAGGGGGAACAATGAGCAGTTCTTC
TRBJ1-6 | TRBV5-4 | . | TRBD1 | CASSPGQGKDSPLHF | TGTGCCAGCAGCCCGGGACAGGGAAAAGATTCACCCCTCCACTTT
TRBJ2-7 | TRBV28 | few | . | CASRSNYEQYF | TGTGCCAGCAGGTCAAACTACGAGCAGTACTTC
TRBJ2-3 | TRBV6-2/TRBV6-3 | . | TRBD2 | CASSYSIGPSGPSTDTQYF | TGTGCCAGCAGTTACTCTATCGGGCCTAGCGGTCCCAGCACAGATACGCAGTATTTT
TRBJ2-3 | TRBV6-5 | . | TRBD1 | CASSSTGAEDTQYF | TGTGCCAGCAGTTCCACAGGGGCGGAAGATACGCAGTATTTT
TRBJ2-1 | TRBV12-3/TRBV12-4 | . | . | CASNTGNYNEQFF | TGTGCCAGCAATACGGGGAACTACAATGAGCAGTTCTTC
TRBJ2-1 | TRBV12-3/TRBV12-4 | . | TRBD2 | CASSLLAGVEQFF | TGTGCCAGCAGTTTGCTAGCGGGAGTAGAGCAGTTCTTC
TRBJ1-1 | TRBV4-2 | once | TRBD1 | CASSPTGVTEAFF | TGTGCCAGCAGCCCGACAGGGGTCACTGAAGCTTTCTTT
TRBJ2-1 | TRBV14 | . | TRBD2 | CASSQVYTGGPYNEQFF | TGTGCCAGCAGCCAAGTGTATACGGGAGGGCCCTACAATGAGCAGTTCTTC
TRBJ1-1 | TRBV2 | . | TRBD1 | CALKQQGNGLTEAFF | TGTGCCTTAAAACAACAGGGGAACGGGTTGACTGAAGCTTTCTTT
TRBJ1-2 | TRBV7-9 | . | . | CASGRYTF | TGTGCCAGCGGCCGCTACACCTTC
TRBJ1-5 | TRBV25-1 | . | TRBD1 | CASSTTGINQPQHF | TGTGCCAGCAGCACGACAGGGATCAATCAGCCCCAGCATTTT
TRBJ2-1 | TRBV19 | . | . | CASSSVRLPYNEQFF | TGTGCCAGTAGTTCGGTGCGACTCCCTTACAATGAGCAGTTCTTC
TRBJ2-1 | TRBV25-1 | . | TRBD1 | CASSRQGAYNEQFF | TGTGCCAGCAGTCGACAGGGGGCCTACAATGAGCAGTTCTTC
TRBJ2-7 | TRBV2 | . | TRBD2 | CASSMMASGGYEQYF | TGTGCCAGCAGTATGATGGCTAGCGGGGGCTACGAGCAGTACTTC
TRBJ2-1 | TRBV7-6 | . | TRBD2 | CASSLELGGGNEQFF | TGTGCCAGCAGCTTAGAACTCGGGGGGGGCAATGAGCAGTTCTTC
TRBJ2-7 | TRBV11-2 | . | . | CASSLKIGAAYF | TGTGCCAGCAGCTTAAAGATAGGTGCGGCGTACTTC
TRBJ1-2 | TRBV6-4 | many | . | CASSDAYSLYGYTF | TGTGCCAGCAGTGACGCTTACTCCTTATATGGCTACACCTTC
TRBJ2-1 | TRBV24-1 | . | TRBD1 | CATSPLGGATYNEQFF | TGTGCCACCAGTCCTCTAGGGGGCGCAACCTACAATGAGCAGTTCTTC